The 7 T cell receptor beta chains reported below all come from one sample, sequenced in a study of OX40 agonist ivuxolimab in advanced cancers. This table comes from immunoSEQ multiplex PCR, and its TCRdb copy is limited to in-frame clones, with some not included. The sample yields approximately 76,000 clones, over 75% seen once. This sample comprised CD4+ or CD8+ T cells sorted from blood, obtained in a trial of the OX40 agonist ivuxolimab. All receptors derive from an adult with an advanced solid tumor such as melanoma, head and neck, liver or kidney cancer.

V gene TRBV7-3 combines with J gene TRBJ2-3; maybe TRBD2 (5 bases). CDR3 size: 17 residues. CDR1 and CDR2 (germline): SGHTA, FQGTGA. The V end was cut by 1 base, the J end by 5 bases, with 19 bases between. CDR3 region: CASSLRGSGPGGDTQYF. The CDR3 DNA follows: TGTGCCAGCAGCTTAAGAGGTTCAGGCCCCGGAGGAGATACGCAGTATTTT.

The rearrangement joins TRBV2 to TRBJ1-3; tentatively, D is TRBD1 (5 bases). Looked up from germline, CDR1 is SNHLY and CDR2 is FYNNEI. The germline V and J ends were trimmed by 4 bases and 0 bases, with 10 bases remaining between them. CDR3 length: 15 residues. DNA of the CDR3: TGTGCCAGCAGTGCCGACAGCGTCTCTGGAAACACCATATATTTT. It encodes CASSADSVSGNTIYF.

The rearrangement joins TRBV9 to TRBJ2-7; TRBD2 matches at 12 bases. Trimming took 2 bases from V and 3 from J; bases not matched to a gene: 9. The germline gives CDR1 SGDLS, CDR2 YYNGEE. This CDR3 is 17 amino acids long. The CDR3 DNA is TGTGCCAGCAGCGTCGACCTGGGACTAGCGGGCATCTACGAGCAGTACTTC. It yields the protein CASSVDLGLAGIYEQYF.

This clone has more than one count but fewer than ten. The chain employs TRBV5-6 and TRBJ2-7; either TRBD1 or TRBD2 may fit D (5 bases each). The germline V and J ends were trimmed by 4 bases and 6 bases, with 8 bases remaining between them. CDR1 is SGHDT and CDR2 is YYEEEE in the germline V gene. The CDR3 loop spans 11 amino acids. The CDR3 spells CASSRGSEQYF. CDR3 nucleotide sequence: TGTGCCAGCAGCCGGGGCTCCGAGCAGTACTTC. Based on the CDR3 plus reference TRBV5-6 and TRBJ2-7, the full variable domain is DAGVTQSPTHLIKTRGQQVTLRCSPKSGHDTVSWYQQALGQGPQFIFQYYEEEERQRGNFPDRFSGHQFPNYSSELNVNALLLGDSALYLCASSRGSEQYFGPGTRLTVT.

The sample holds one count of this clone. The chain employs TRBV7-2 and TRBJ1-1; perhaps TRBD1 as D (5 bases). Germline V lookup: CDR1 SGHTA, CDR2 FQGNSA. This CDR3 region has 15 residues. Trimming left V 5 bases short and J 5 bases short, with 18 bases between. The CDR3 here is CASSRPTGRRTEAFF. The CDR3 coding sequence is TGTGCCAGCAGCCGCCCAACAGGAAGGAGGACTGAAGCTTTCTTT.

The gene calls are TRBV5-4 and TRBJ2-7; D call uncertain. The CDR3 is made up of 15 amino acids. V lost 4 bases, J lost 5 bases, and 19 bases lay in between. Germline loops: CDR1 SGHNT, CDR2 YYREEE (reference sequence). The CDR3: CASSSPRNSPDEQYF. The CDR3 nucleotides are TGTGCCAGCAGCAGCCCCCGAAATTCCCCGGACGAGCAGTACTTC.

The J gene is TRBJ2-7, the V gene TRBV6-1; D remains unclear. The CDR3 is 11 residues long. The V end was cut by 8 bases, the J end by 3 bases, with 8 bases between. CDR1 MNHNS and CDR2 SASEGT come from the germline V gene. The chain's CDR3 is CASGMGYEQYF. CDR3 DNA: TGTGCCAGCGGGATGGGCTACGAGCAGTACTTC.